The 32 T cell receptor beta chains given below trace back to one sample, sequenced in a study of T cells after yellow fever vaccination. TCRdb redid the calling of the 5' RACE reads with MiXCR, one entry per CDR3 protein. The sample carries fewer than 35,000 distinct CDR3 sequences, about 11% recorded once. Sequenced material: PBMCs, either bulk or a sorted T-cell subset (CD4+, CD8+, memory, or dextramer-sorted; not recorded which), taken more than 13 days after the first yellow fever vaccination. Receptor source: a man in his late teens or twenties who received the YFV17D yellow fever vaccine.

This clonotype was observed at least ten times. The chain couples TRBV20-1 to TRBJ2-7; D remains unclear. The CDR3 consists of 12 residues. V shed 5 bases and J shed 0 bases, with 8 bases lying between them. CDR1 DFQATT and CDR2 SNEGSKA come from the germline V gene (reference sequence). For the CDR3, the DNA is TGCAGTGCTCGACGGAGCTCCTACGAGCAGTACTTC. It codes for CSARRSSYEQYF.

This clonotype has at least ten counts. CDR3 nucleotide sequence: TGCGCCAGCAGCCCCGGGACAGGGGGGACAGATACGCAGTATTTT. Encoded protein: CASSPGTGGTDTQYF. This chain connects TRBV5-1 to TRBJ2-3, with 11 bases lining up with TRBD1. Germline V gene sequence: CDR1 SGHRS, CDR2 YFSETQ. V lost 4 bases, J lost 3 bases, and 4 bases stayed unmatched. The CDR3 runs to 15 residues.

About this clonotype: One base away lies a much larger clone, so this may be a sequencing read error. V gene TRBV7-2 combines with J gene TRBJ1-2; no firm D call. V was cut by 6 bases and J by 3 bases, with 11 bases left in between. This CDR3 is 13 amino acids long. Germline assignment: CDR1 SGHTA and CDR2 FQGNSA. In DNA, the CDR3 is TGTGCCAGCAGTGAGACAAGGTACTATGGCTACACCTTC. Its translation is CASSETRYYGYTF.

This clonotype was seen repeatedly, ten times or more. The rearrangement uses TRBV5-1 and TRBJ2-3; D is ambiguous. The CDR3 runs to 14 residues. Germline V lookup: CDR1 SGHRS, CDR2 YFSETQ. Trimming took off 0 bases at V and 2 bases at J, with 7 bases between the two ends. The DNA of the CDR3 is TGCGCCAGCAGCTTGGGTAGATACACAGATACGCAGTATTTT. Its translation: CASSLGRYTDTQYF.

The chain recombines TRBV5-4 with TRBJ1-6; D gene ambiguous. V lost 0 bases, J lost 2 bases, and 9 bases lay in between. The CDR3 is 16 residues long. From germline, CDR1 is SGHNT and CDR2 YYREEE (reference sequence). CDR3 sequence (DNA): TGTGCCAGCAGCTTGGCCTACAGCACCTATAATTCACCCCTCCACTTT. As protein: CASSLAYSTYNSPLHF.

Note on this clonotype: A read error is possible here, since a much larger clone lies one base away. The CDR3 DNA is TGTGCCAGCAGCTTCCGCCTAGCGGTGGACCGCACAGATACGCAGTATTTT. Translating it yields CASSFRLAVDRTDTQYF. The rearrangement links TRBV7-2 to TRBJ2-3; 7 positions agree with TRBD2. Germline V CDR1 and CDR2: SGHTA, FQGNSA. CDR3 length: 17 residues. Trimming removed 3 bases from V and 1 base from J; junction bases left unmatched: 10.

This clonotype was picked up many times. V and J are TRBV12-3 or TRBV12-4 and TRBJ2-3; possible D gene TRBD1, 6 bases. The CDR3 runs to 15 residues. Trimming took 3 bases from V and 1 from J, leaving 11 bases between them. CDR3 coding DNA: TGTGCCAGCAGTTTGGACCGGACAGGCACAGATACGCAGTATTTT. As protein: CASSLDRTGTDTQYF.

The table lists this clonotype with many counts. V is TRBV30 and J is TRBJ1-6; D gene unclear. Germline assignment: CDR1 GTSNPN and CDR2 SVGIG (reference sequence). The CDR3 contains 13 residues. V lost 7 bases and J 5 bases, leaving 12 bases between the germline ends. As DNA, the CDR3 is TGTGCCTTCACTGGCACGAATAATTCACCCCTCCACTTT. Translated: CAFTGTNNSPLHF.

This clonotype came up a few times. The chain has TRBV11-2 and TRBJ2-3, with unresolved D. V was clipped by 7 bases and J by 3 bases, with 14 bases between them. The CDR3 runs 14 residues. Per germline, CDR1 SGHAT and CDR2 FQNNGV. CDR3 in DNA: TGTGCCAGCACCCGACCTCCCTCAACAGATACGCAGTATTTT. This codes for CASTRPPSTDTQYF.

This clonotype is labeled as medium-sized (0.01 to 0.1%). The gene calls are TRBV20-1 and TRBJ1-3, with D hard to call. The V end was cut by 5 bases, the J end by 4 bases, with 9 bases between. Germline lookup yields CDR1 DFQATT and CDR2 SNEGSKA (reference sequence). The CDR3 has 12 amino acids. In DNA, the CDR3 is TGCAGTGCTGCTGGGCCCGGAAACACCATATATTTT. Translated, it gives CSAAGPGNTIYF.

Many counts were recorded for this clonotype. This chain joins TRBV6-2 or TRBV6-3 and TRBJ2-3; D is undetermined. V dropped 0 bases and J dropped 2 bases, with 9 bases sitting between them. CDR3 length: 15 amino acids. Germline CDR1 is MNHEY and CDR2 is SVGEGT. The CDR3 protein is CASSYSETDTDTQYF. The CDR3 region has the DNA TGTGCCAGCAGTTACTCCGAGACCGACACAGATACGCAGTATTTT.

This clonotype was recorded at least ten times. This chain uses TRBV29-1 with TRBJ2-3; 9 nucleotides agree with TRBD2. The V gene's germline CDR1 is SQVTM and CDR2 ANQGSEA. V lost 6 bases and J lost 2; bases outside the gene matches: 9. The CDR3 is 15 residues long. Here the CDR3 DNA reads TGCAGCGTCCTTCCAGCGGGGGGCGCCACAGATACGCAGTATTTT. It encodes CSVLPAGGATDTQYF.

The sample holds many counts of this clonotype. V gene TRBV5-4 combines with J gene TRBJ1-1, with D maybe TRBD1 (5 bases). Looked up from germline, CDR1 is SGHNT and CDR2 is YYREEE (reference sequence). This CDR3 comprises 14 residues. V was shortened by 0 bases and J by 4 bases, with 10 bases between the two germline ends. In DNA, the CDR3 is TGTGCCAGCAGCTTGGAAGCGGGGGGCACTGAAGCTTTCTTT. It yields the protein CASSLEAGGTEAFF.

This clonotype appeared many times. The rearrangement links TRBV12-3 or TRBV12-4 to TRBJ1-5; unclear D gene. CDR3 length: 13 residues. V lost 5 bases and J lost 1, with 6 bases in between. The CDR3 loop reads CASSIASNQPQHF. CDR3 nucleotides: TGTGCCAGCAGTATCGCAAGCAATCAGCCCCAGCATTTT.

This clonotype has at least ten counts. This chain connects TRBV10-3 to TRBJ2-7, with D tentatively TRBD1 (6 bases). The CDR3 contains 14 residues. Germline loops: CDR1 ENHRY, CDR2 SYGVKD. V was pared by 7 bases and J by 0 bases, with 13 bases between. The DNA of the CDR3 is TGTGCCATCACCCGGACAGAGAGCTCCTACGAGCAGTACTTC. Translation gives CAITRTESSYEQYF.

This clonotype occurred many times. The V call is TRBV5-1, the J call TRBJ1-2, with D possibly being TRBD1 (5 bases). The length of the CDR3 is 13 residues. CDR1 SGHRS and CDR2 YFSETQ come from the germline V gene. Trimming left V 0 bases short and J 6 bases short, with 9 bases between. CDR3 sequence reads: CASSLGPGNGYTF. The CDR3 DNA reads as TGCGCCAGCAGCTTGGGGCCAGGGAATGGCTACACCTTC.

This clonotype was seen a few times. The genes are TRBV29-1 and TRBJ1-1; the D is unclear. The CDR3 has 13 residues. V lost 4 bases to trimming and J lost 8 bases, with 17 bases between them. The germline V gene encodes CDR1 SQVTM and CDR2 ANQGSEA. CDR3 sequence reads: CSVGHPKRLEAFF. DNA of the CDR3: TGCAGCGTTGGGCATCCAAAAAGATTAGAAGCTTTCTTT.

This clonotype has a count of ten or more. This chain's CDR3 is CASSNPASSYNEQFF. CDR3 in DNA: TGCGCCAGCAGCAACCCGGCGAGCTCCTACAATGAGCAGTTCTTC. The chain couples TRBV5-1 to TRBJ2-1; D is ambiguous. The CDR3 contains 15 residues. Germline assignment: CDR1 SGHRS and CDR2 YFSETQ. The ends were cut back, 4 bases at V and 0 bases at J, with 11 bases in the middle.

Many counts were recorded for this clonotype. This chain links TRBV20-1 with TRBJ1-6; D gene unclear. The length of the CDR3 is 13 residues. V dropped 5 bases and J dropped 10 bases, with 15 bases sitting between them. Germline V gene lookup returns CDR1 DFQATT and CDR2 SNEGSKA (reference sequence). CDR3 bases: TGCAGTGCTCCGGAAGGAGCAGTCTCACCCCTCCACTTT. It translates to CSAPEGAVSPLHF.

Ten or more counts support this clonotype. The genes are TRBV9 and TRBJ2-3; 14 bases line up with TRBD2. V was pared by 3 bases and J by 5 bases, with 8 bases of the junction left unmatched. Looked up from germline, CDR1 is SGDLS and CDR2 is YYNGEE. This CDR3 comprises 17 residues. The CDR3 coding sequence is TGTGCCAGCAGCGCCTTCGGGACTAGCGGGGGAGGAGATACGCAGTATTTT. The encoded protein is CASSAFGTSGGGDTQYF.

This clonotype was recorded at least ten times. The chain links TRBV2 to TRBJ1-3; perhaps TRBD1 as D (6 bases). The germline CDR1 and CDR2 sequences are SNHLY and FYNNEI. Trimming took off 7 bases at V and 3 bases at J, with 10 bases between the two ends. The CDR3 is 13 residues long. The CDR3 nucleotides read TGTGCCAGCAAGGGGGTTTATGGAAACACCATATATTTT. Encoded protein: CASKGVYGNTIYF.

This clonotype was found many times. V gene TRBV6-5 combines with J gene TRBJ2-1; D is possibly TRBD2 (7 bases). The CDR3 contains 15 residues. Germline V CDR1 and CDR2: MNHEY, SVGAGI. V lost 2 bases and J 2 bases, leaving 10 bases between the germline ends. The CDR3 nucleotides read TGTGCCAGCAGTTACGGGGGGGGGCCCTACAATGAGCAGTTCTTC. As protein: CASSYGGGPYNEQFF.

This clonotype was detected ten times or more. This chain connects TRBV19 to TRBJ1-2; D gene unclear. The CDR3 loop spans 13 amino acids. Per the germline V gene, CDR1 is LNHDA and CDR2 is SQIVND (reference sequence). V was cut by 2 bases and J by 4 bases, with 8 bases left in between. DNA of the CDR3: TGTGCCAGTAGTATACGGGAGGGCTATGGCTACACCTTC. This encodes CASSIREGYGYTF. Combining the CDR3 with reference TRBV19 and TRBJ1-2 gives the whole variable domain DGGITQSPKYLFRKEGQNVTLSCEQNLNHDAMYWYRQDPGQGLRLIYYSQIVNDFQKGDIAEGYSVSREKKESFPLTVTSAQKNPTAFYLCASSIREGYGYTFGSGTRLTVV.

There are many counts of this clonotype. The rearrangement links TRBV7-2 to TRBJ1-1; 7 bases fit TRBD1. V was pared by 6 bases and J by 6 bases, with 10 bases of the junction left unmatched. This CDR3 has 14 residues. The germline V gene encodes CDR1 SGHTA and CDR2 FQGNSA. The CDR3 region is CASRKQGFKAEAFF. In DNA form, the CDR3 reads TGTGCCAGCAGGAAACAGGGGTTTAAGGCTGAAGCTTTCTTT.

This clonotype occurred many times. This sequence joins TRBV6-2 or TRBV6-3 and TRBJ2-6; D gene unclear. V lost 4 bases and J 0 bases, leaving 4 bases between the germline ends. This CDR3 contains 14 residues. Germline V gives CDR1 MNHEY, CDR2 SVGEGT. The CDR3 DNA sequence: TGTGCCAGCAGTTGGGACTCTGGGGCCAACGTCCTGACTTTC. Translation gives CASSWDSGANVLTF.

This clonotype was recorded many times. This chain connects TRBV6-2 or TRBV6-3 to TRBJ2-2; no definite D call. The CDR3 is 13 residues long. In germline, CDR1 is MNHEY, CDR2 SVGEGT. Deletions cut 2 bases from V and 3 bases from J, with 4 bases between. In DNA form, the CDR3 reads TGTGCCAGCAGTTACAGGGACACCGGGGAGCTGTTTTTT. This codes for CASSYRDTGELFF.

This clonotype was detected ten times or more. V usage is TRBV5-4 and J usage is TRBJ2-1; no clear D gene. Germline CDR1 is SGHNT and CDR2 is YYREEE (reference sequence). This CDR3 is built from 12 residues. Trimming pared 3 bases from V and 13 bases from J, leaving 14 bases between. The CDR3 loop reads CASSSTDNRQFF. The CDR3 region has the DNA TGTGCCAGCAGCTCGACGGATAATAGACAGTTCTTC.

This clonotype was picked up many times. The V call is TRBV10-3, the J call TRBJ1-2, with D possibly matching TRBD1 (6 bases). This CDR3 contains 15 residues. Germline V gene sequence: CDR1 ENHRY, CDR2 SYGVKD. V lost 0 bases and J lost 4, with 12 bases in between. The CDR3 coding sequence is TGTGCCATCAGTGAGTCCGGGGGCGCGGGCTATGGCTACACCTTC. It codes for CAISESGGAGYGYTF.

This clonotype was seen ten or more times. J is TRBJ2-3 and V is TRBV11-2; D is tentatively TRBD1 or TRBD2 (5 bases each). Trimming removed 3 bases at V and 3 bases at J, with 13 bases between. CDR1 is SGHAT and CDR2 is FQNNGV in the germline V gene. The CDR3 totals 15 residues. The CDR3 sequence is CASSFNLGVTDTQYF. The CDR3 DNA reads TGTGCCAGCAGCTTTAACTTGGGGGTGACAGATACGCAGTATTTT. The whole variable domain, remainder taken from reference TRBV11-2 and TRBJ2-3, is EAGVAQSPRYKIIEKRQSVAFWCNPISGHATLYWYQQILGQGPKLLIQFQNNGVVDDSQLPKDRFSAERLKGVDSTLKIQPAKLEDSAVYLCASSFNLGVTDTQYFGPGTRLTVL.

This clonotype appeared a single time. The rearrangement uses TRBV20-1 and TRBJ2-3; 8 nucleotides align to TRBD2. CDR3 size: 13 residues. In germline, CDR1 is DFQATT, CDR2 SNEGSKA (reference sequence). V was clipped by 6 bases and J by 3 bases; unmatched bases: 5. The CDR3 protein is CSAPTSVTDTQYF. For the CDR3, the DNA is TGCAGTGCCCCGACTAGCGTGACAGATACGCAGTATTTT.

This clonotype was found many times. This chain connects TRBV20-1 to TRBJ1-2; D uncertain. In germline, CDR1 is DFQATT, CDR2 SNEGSKA (reference sequence). The CDR3 runs 12 residues. Trimming removed 1 base from V and 8 bases from J, with 11 bases in between. The chain's CDR3 is CSARVHGVGYTF. The CDR3 nucleotides are TGCAGTGCTAGAGTACACGGGGTCGGCTACACCTTC.

This clonotype was seen many times. The chain couples TRBV11-2 to TRBJ2-7, with 12 bases lining up with TRBD2. V dropped 3 bases and J dropped 7; count of bases not matched to a gene: 10. Germline values: CDR1 SGHAT, CDR2 FQNNGV. This CDR3 contains 16 residues. In DNA form, the CDR3 reads TGTGCCAGCAGCTTGAACCCTAGCGGGGGGGCCGGTGAGCAGTACTTC. As protein: CASSLNPSGGAGEQYF.